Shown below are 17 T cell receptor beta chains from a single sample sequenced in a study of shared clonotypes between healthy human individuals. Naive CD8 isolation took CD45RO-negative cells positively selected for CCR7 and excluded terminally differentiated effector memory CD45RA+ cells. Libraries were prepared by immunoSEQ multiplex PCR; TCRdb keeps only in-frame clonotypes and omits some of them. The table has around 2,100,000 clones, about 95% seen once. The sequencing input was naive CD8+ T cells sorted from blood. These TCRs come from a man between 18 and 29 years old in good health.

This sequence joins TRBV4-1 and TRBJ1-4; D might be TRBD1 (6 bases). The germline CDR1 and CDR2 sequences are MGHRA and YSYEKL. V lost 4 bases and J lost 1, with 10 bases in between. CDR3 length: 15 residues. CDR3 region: CASSPGTLTNEKLFF. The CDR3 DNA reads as TGCGCCAGCAGCCCCGGGACATTAACTAATGAAAAACTGTTTTTT.

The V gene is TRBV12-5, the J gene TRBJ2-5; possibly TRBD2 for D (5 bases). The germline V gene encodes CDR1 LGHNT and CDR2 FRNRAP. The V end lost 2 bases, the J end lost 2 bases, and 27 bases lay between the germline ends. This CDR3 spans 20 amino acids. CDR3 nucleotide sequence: TGTGCTAGTGGTTTGCCATTCCATCAAGGACTTGAAATCCGACAAGAGACCCAGTACTTC. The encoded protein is CASGLPFHQGLEIRQETQYF.

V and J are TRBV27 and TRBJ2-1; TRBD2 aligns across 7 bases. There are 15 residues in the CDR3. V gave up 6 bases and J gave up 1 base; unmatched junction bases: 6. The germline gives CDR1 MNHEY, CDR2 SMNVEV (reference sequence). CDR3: CASSSAGVSYNEQFF. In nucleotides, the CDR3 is TGTGCCAGCAGCTCTGCGGGGGTTTCCTACAATGAGCAGTTCTTC.

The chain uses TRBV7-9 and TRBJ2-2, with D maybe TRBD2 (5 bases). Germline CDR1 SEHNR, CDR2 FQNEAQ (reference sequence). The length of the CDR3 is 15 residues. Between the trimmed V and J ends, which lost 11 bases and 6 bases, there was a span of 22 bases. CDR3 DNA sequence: TGTGCCTCTCCACGCGGGTTCTCGGTCGCCGGGGAGCTGTTTTTT. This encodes CASPRGFSVAGELFF.

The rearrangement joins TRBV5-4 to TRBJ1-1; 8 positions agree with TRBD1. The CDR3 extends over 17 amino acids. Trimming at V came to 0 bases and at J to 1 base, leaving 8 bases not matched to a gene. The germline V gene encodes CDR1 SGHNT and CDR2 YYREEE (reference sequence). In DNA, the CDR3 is TGTGCCAGCAGCTTGGAGGTCCTGACAGGGGCGAACACTGAAGCTTTCTTT. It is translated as CASSLEVLTGANTEAFF.

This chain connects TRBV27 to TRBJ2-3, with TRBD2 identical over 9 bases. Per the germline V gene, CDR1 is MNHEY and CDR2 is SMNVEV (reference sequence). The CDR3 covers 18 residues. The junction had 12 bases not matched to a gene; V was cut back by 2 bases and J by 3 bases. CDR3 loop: CASSLRTSSGGLTDTQYF. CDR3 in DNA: TGTGCCAGCAGTTTAAGGACCTCAAGCGGGGGGCTAACAGATACGCAGTATTTT.

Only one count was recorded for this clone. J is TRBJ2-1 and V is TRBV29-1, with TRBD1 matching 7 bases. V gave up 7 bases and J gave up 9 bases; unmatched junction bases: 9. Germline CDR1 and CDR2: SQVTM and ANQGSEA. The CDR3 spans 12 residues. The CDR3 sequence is CSEVTGSSEQFF. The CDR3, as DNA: TGCAGCGAAGTGACAGGGTCCTCTGAGCAGTTCTTC.

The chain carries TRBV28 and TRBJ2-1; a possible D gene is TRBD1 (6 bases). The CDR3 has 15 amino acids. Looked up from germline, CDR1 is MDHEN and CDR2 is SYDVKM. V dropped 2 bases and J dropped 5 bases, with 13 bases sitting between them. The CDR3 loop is CASSLRDIADNEQFF. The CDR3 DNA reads TGTGCCAGCAGTTTAAGGGACATAGCCGACAATGAGCAGTTCTTC.

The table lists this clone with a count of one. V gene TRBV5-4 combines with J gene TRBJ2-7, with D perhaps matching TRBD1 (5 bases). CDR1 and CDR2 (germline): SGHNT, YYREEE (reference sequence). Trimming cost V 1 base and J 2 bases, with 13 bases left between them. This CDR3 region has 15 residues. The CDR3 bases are TGTGCCAGCAGCTTGCGCGACAGTCCCCCCTACGAGCAGTACTTC. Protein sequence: CASSLRDSPPYEQYF.

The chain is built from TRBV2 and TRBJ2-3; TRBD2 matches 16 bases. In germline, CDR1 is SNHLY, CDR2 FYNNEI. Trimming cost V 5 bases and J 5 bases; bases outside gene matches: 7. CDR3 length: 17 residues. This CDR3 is CASSPGLAGGQGDTQYF. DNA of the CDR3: TGTGCCAGCAGTCCGGGACTAGCGGGGGGGCAGGGAGATACGCAGTATTTT.

CDR3 region: CASSFSGTSGSGEQFF. The CDR3 DNA sequence: TGTGCCAGCAGCTTCTCTGGGACTAGCGGGAGCGGTGAGCAGTTCTTC. V gene TRBV7-9 combines with J gene TRBJ2-1, with 14 bases aligning to TRBD2. CDR3 length equals 16 residues. The V segment lost 3 bases and the J segment 9 bases; nucleotides outside the gene matches: 7. From germline, CDR1 is SEHNR and CDR2 FQNEAQ (reference sequence).

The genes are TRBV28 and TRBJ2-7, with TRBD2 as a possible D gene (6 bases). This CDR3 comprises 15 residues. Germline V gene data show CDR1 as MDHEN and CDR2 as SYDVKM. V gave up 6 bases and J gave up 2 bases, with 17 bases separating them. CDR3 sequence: CASRAEEGRAYEQYF. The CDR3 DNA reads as TGTGCCAGCAGGGCCGAGGAGGGTCGGGCCTACGAGCAGTACTTC.

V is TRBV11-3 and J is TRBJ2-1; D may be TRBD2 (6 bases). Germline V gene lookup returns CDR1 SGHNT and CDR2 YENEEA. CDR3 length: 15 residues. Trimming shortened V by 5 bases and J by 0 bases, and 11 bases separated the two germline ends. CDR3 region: CASSILGGSYNEQFF. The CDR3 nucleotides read TGTGCCAGCAGCATCTTGGGAGGCTCCTACAATGAGCAGTTCTTC.

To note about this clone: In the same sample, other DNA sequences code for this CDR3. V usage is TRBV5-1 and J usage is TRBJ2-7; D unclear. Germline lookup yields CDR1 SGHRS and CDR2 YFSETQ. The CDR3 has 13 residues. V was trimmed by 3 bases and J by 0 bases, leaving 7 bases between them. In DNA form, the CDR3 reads TGCGCCAGCAGCTCCTCCGCCTCCTACGAGCAGTACTTC. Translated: CASSSSASYEQYF.

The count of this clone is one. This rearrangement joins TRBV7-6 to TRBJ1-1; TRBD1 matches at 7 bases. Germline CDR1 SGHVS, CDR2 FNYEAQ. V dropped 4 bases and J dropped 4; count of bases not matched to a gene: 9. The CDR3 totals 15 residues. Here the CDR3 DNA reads TGTGCCAGCAGCTCCTTATTTACAGGGGCCACTGAAGCTTTCTTT. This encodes CASSSLFTGATEAFF.

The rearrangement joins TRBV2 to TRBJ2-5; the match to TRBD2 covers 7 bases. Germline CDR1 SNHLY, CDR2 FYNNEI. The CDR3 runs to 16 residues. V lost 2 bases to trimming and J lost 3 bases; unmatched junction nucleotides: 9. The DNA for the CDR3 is TGTGCCAGCAGTGAATATCCAGCGGGGAATGAAGAGACCCAGTACTTC. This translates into CASSEYPAGNEETQYF.

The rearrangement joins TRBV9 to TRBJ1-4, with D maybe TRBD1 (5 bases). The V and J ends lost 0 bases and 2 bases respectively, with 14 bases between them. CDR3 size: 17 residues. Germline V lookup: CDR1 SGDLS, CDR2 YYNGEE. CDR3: CASSVGGPTATNEKLFF. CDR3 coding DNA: TGTGCCAGCAGCGTAGGGGGACCTACTGCCACTAATGAAAAACTGTTTTTT.